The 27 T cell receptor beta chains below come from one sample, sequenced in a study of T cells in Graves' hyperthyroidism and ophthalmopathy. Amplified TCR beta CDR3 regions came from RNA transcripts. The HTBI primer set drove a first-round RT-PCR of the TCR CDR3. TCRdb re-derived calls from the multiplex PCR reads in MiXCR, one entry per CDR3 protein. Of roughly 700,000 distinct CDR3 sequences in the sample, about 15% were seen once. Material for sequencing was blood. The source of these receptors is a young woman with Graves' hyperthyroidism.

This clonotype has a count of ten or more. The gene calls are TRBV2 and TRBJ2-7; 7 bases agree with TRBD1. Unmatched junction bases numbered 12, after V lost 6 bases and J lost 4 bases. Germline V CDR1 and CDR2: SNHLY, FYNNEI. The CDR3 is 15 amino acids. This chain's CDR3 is CASSDPGTVGYEQYF. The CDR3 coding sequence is TGTGCCAGCAGCGATCCAGGGACAGTCGGATACGAGCAGTACTTC.

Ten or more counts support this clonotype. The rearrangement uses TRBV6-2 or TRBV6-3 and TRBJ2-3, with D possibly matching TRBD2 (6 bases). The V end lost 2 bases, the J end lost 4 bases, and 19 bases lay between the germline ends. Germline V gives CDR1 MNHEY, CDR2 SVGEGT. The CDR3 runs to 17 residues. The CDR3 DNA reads TGTGCCAGCAGTTACCCGGCGGGATCTCCCCCCCCAGATACGCAGTATTTT. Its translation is CASSYPAGSPPPDTQYF.

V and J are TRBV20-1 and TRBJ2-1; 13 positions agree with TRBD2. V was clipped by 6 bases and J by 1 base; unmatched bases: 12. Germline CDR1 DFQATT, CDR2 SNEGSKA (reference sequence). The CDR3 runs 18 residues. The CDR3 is CSARTGPGLAGSYNEQFF. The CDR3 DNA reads TGCAGTGCAAGGACAGGGCCGGGACTAGCGGGGTCCTACAATGAGCAGTTCTTC.

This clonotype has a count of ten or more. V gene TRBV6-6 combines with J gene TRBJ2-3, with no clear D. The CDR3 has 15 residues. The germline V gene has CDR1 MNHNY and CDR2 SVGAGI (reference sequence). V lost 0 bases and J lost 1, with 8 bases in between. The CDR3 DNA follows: TGTGCCAGCAGTTACTCCGACTCAGGCACAGATACGCAGTATTTT. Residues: CASSYSDSGTDTQYF.

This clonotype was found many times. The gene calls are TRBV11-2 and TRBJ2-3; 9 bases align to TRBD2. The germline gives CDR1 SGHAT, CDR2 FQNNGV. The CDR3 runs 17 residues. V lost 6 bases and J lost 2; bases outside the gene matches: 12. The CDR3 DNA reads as TGTGCCAGCAGGAGACCATATAGCGGGAGTCCCACAGATACGCAGTATTTT. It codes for CASRRPYSGSPTDTQYF. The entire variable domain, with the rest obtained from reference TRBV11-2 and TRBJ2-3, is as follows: EAGVAQSPRYKIIEKRQSVAFWCNPISGHATLYWYQQILGQGPKLLIQFQNNGVVDDSQLPKDRFSAERLKGVDSTLKIQPAKLEDSAVYLCASRRPYSGSPTDTQYFGPGTRLTVL.

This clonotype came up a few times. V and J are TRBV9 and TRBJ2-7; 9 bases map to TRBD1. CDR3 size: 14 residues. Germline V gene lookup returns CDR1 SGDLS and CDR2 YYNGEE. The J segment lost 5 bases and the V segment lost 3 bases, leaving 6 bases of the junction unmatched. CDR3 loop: CASSGGTGSHEQYF. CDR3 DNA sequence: TGTGCCAGCAGCGGGGGGACAGGGAGCCACGAGCAGTACTTC. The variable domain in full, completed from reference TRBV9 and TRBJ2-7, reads DSGVTQTPKHLITATGQRVTLRCSPRSGDLSVYWYQQSLDQGLQFLIQYYNGEERAKGNILERFSAQQFPDLHSELNLSSLELGDSALYFCASSGGTGSHEQYFGPGTRLTVT.

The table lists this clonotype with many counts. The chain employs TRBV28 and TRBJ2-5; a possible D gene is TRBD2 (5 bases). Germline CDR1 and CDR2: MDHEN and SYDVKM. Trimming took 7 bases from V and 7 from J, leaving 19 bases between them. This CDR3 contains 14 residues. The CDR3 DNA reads TGTGCCAGCACGACCAGTCGAGGGATGGGGACCCAGTACTTC. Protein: CASTTSRGMGTQYF.

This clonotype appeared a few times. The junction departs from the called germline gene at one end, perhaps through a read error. The CDR3 DNA is TGTGCCAGACTTAGCGGCAGCTCCTACAGTGAGCAGTTCTTC. Residues: CARLSGSSYSEQFF. The chain carries TRBV2 and TRBJ2-1, with a possible D match to TRBD2 (6 bases). This CDR3 spans 14 amino acids. Germline V gene sequence: CDR1 SNHLY, CDR2 FYNNEI.

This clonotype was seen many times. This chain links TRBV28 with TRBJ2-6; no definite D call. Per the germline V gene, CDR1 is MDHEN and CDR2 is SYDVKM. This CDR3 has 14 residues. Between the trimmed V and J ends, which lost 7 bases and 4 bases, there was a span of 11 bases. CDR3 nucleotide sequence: TGTGCCAGCACTCGGGTATCCGGGGCCAACGTCCTGACTTTC. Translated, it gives CASTRVSGANVLTF.

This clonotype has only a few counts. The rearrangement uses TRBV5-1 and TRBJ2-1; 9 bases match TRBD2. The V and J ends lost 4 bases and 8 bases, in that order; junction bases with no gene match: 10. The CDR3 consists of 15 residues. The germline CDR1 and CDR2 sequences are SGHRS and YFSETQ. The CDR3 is CASSIIAGVEHEQFF. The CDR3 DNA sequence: TGCGCCAGCAGCATAATAGCGGGAGTGGAACATGAGCAGTTCTTC.

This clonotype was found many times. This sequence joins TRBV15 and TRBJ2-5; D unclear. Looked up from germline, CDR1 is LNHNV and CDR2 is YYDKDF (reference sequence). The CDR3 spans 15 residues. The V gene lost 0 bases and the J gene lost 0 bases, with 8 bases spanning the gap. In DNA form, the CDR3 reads TGTGCCACCAGCAGAGATTTACCGTACCAAGAGACCCAGTACTTC. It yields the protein CATSRDLPYQETQYF.

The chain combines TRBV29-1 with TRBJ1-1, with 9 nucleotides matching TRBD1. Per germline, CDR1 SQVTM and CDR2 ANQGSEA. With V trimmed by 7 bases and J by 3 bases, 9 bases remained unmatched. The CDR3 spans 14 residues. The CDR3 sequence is CSGAPTGGHTEAFF. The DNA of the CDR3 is TGCAGCGGCGCCCCCACAGGGGGCCACACTGAAGCTTTCTTT.

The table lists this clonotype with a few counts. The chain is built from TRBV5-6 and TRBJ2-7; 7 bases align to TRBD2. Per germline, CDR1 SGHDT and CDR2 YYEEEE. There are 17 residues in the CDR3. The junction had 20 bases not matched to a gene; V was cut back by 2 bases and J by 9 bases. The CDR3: CASSFEDSGLQKPTQYF. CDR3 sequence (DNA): TGTGCCAGCAGCTTTGAAGATAGCGGGCTCCAGAAGCCGACGCAGTACTTC.

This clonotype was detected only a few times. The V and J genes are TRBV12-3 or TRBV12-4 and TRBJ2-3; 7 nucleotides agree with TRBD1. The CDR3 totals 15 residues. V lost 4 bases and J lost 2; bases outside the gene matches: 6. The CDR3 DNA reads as TGTGCCAGCAGTTGGGACAGATTTTCCACAGATACGCAGTATTTT. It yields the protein CASSWDRFSTDTQYF.

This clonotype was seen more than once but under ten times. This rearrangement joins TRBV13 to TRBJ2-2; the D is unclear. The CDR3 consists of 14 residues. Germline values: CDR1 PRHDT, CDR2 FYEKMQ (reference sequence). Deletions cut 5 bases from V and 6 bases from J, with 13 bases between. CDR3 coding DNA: TGTGCCAGCAGCCACAGAACAGAACCCGGGGAGCTGTTTTTT. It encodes CASSHRTEPGELFF.

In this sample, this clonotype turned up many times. CDR3 nucleotide sequence: TGTGCCAGCAGCCCGGGAAGCGGGGACTACGAGCAGTACTTC. It translates to CASSPGSGDYEQYF. This rearrangement joins TRBV7-2 to TRBJ2-7; 7 bases are shared with TRBD2. This CDR3 is 14 amino acids long. Trimming removed 5 bases from V and 3 bases from J; junction bases left unmatched: 7. Germline V gene sequence: CDR1 SGHTA, CDR2 FQGNSA.

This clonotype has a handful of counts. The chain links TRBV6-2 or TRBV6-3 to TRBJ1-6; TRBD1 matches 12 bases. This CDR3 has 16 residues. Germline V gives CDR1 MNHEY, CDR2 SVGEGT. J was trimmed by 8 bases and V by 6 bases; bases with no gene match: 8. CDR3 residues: CASSPGTGGSDSPLHF. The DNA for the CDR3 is TGTGCCAGCAGCCCCGGGACAGGGGGCTCGGATTCACCCCTCCACTTT.

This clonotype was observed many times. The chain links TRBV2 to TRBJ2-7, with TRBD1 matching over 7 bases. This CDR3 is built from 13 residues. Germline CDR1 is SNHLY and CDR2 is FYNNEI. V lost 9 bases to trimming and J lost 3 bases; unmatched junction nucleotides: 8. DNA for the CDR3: TGTGCCAGTACCGGGACAGCTCTCTACGAGCAGTACTTC. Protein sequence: CASTGTALYEQYF.

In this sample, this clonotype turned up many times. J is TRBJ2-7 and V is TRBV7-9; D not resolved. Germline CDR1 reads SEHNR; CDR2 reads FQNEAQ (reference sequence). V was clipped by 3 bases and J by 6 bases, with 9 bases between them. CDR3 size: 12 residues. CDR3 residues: CASSFGPTEQYF. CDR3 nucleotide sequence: TGTGCCAGCAGCTTCGGACCGACCGAGCAGTACTTC.

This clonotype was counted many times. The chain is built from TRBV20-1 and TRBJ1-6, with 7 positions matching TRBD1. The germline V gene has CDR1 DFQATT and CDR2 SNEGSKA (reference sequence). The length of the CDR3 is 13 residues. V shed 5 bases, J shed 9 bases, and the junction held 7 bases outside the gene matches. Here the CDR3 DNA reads TGCAGTGCTTCCGGGACAGCCGGTTCACCCCTCCACTTT. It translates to CSASGTAGSPLHF.

The CDR3 protein is CASSVRGRGTGELFF. The CDR3 nucleotides read TGTGCCAGCAGCGTCCGAGGCAGAGGGACCGGGGAGCTGTTTTTT. The genes are TRBV9 and TRBJ2-2; TRBD2 might be the D (5 bases). Per germline, CDR1 SGDLS and CDR2 YYNGEE. The CDR3 length is 15 residues. V lost 2 bases and J 5 bases, leaving 13 bases between the germline ends.

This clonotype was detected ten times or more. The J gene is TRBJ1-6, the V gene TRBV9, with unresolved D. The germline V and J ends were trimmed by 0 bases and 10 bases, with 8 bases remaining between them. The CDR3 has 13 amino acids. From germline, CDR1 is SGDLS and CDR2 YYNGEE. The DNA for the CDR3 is TGTGCCAGCAGCGTAGGAGGGAGCTCACCCCTCCACTTT. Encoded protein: CASSVGGSSPLHF.

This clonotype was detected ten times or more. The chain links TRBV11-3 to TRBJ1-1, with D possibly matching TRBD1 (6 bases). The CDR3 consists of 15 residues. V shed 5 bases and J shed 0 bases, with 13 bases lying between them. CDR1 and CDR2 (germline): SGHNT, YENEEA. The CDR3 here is CASSMTQGMNTEAFF. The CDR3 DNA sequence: TGTGCCAGCAGCATGACACAGGGCATGAACACTGAAGCTTTCTTT.

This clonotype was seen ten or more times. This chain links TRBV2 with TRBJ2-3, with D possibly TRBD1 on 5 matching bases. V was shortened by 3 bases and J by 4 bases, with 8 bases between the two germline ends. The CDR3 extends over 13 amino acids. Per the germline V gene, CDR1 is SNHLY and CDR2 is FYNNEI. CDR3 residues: CASSETVADTQYF. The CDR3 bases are TGTGCCAGCAGTGAGACAGTCGCAGATACGCAGTATTTT.

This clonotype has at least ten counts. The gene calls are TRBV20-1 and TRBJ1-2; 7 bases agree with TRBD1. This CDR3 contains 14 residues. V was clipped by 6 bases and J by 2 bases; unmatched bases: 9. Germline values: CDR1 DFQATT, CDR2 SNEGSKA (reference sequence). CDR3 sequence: CSAARDSANYGYTF. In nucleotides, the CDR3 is TGCAGTGCGGCCAGGGACAGCGCCAACTATGGCTACACCTTC.

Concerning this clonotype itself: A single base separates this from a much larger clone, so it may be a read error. CDR3 nucleotide sequence: TGTGCCAGCAGTACGGTTGCGTGGGACACTGAAGCTCTCTTT. Its protein product is CASSTVAWDTEALF. This rearrangement joins TRBV27 to TRBJ1-1; TRBD1 might be the D (6 bases). Germline loops: CDR1 MNHEY, CDR2 SMNVEV (reference sequence). This CDR3 is 14 amino acids long.

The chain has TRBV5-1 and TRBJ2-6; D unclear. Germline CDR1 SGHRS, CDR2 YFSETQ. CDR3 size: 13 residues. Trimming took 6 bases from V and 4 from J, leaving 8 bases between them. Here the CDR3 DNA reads TGCGCCAGCAAAATGTGGGGGGCCAACGTCCTGACTTTC. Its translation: CASKMWGANVLTF. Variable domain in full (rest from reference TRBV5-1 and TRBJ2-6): KAGVTQTPRYLIKTRGQQVTLSCSPISGHRSVSWYQQTPGQGLQFLFEYFSETQRNKGNFPGRFSGRQFSNSRSEMNVSTLELGDSALYLCASKMWGANVLTFGAGSRLTVL.